Listed below are T cell receptor beta chains from one sample, sequenced in a study of resident and recirculating memory T cells in vitiligo. Sequenced by immunoSEQ multiplex PCR; TCRdb stores in-frame clones only, minus some. The sample carries 75,000 to 95,000 clones, 90% to 95% recorded once. The sample taken for sequencing was blood. The source is a male donor with vitiligo. The CDR3 runs from the conserved cysteine through the conserved F or W. D genes are given only for firm matches. Clone size appears in some rows only: once, few, many, or a class for an expanded clone.

j_gene,v_gene,d_gene,abundance,CDR3aa,CDR3nt
TRBJ1-2,TRBV5-1,.,.,CASSPRGGASRVYGYTF,TGCGCCAGCAGCCCTAGGGGCGGGGCATCTCGGGTCTATGGCTACACCTTC
TRBJ2-4,TRBV7-9,.,.,CASSLNGKNIQYF,TGTGCCAGCAGCTTAAACGGCAAAAACATTCAGTACTTC
TRBJ2-3,TRBV5-1,TRBD2,.,CASSVRLAGGGTDTQYF,TGCGCCAGCAGCGTAAGACTAGCGGGAGGTGGAACAGATACGCAGTATTTT
TRBJ2-4,TRBV6-6,TRBD1,.,CASGDRAKNIQYF,TGTGCCAGCGGGGACAGGGCTAAAAACATTCAGTACTTC
TRBJ2-2,TRBV19,TRBD1,.,CASSIAQGAGELFF,TGTGCCAGTAGTATAGCACAGGGGGCCGGGGAGCTGTTTTTT
TRBJ2-3,TRBV6-5,.,.,CASRSGEGTDTQYF,TGTGCCAGCAGATCGGGAGAGGGCACAGATACGCAGTATTTT
TRBJ2-3,TRBV7-3,.,.,CASSPGLAVRADTQYF,TGTGCCAGCAGCCCAGGATTAGCGGTTAGGGCAGATACGCAGTATTTT
TRBJ2-2,TRBV18,.,.,CASSPRTQKGTGELFF,TGTGCCAGCTCACCACGGACACAAAAGGGAACCGGGGAGCTGTTTTTT
TRBJ2-4,TRBV19,TRBD1,.,CASSIWTGGIAKNIQYF,TGTGCCAGTAGTATCTGGACAGGGGGCATAGCCAAAAACATTCAGTACTTC
TRBJ2-7,TRBV30,TRBD1,.,CAWSGGTAYEQYF,TGTGCCTGGAGTGGAGGGACAGCCTACGAGCAGTACTTC
TRBJ1-2,TRBV28,TRBD1,.,CASSPRTGGLYGYTF,TGTGCCAGCAGTCCAAGGACAGGGGGACTCTATGGCTACACCTTC
TRBJ2-7,TRBV5-1,TRBD1,.,CASSPRQGAVYEQYF,TGCGCCAGCAGCCCCAGACAGGGGGCAGTGTACGAGCAGTACTTC
TRBJ2-7,TRBV11-2,TRBD1,.,CASSSHLGSGGEQYF,TGTGCCAGCAGCTCCCACCTAGGTTCAGGGGGCGAGCAGTACTTC
TRBJ2-3,TRBV27,.,.,CASSLSFGYGTDTQYF,TGTGCCAGCAGTTTATCGTTCGGGTACGGGACAGATACGCAGTATTTT
TRBJ2-7,TRBV6-1,.,few,CASRVGEVHEQYF,TGTGCCAGCAGGGTCGGTGAGGTCCACGAGCAGTACTTC
TRBJ1-3,TRBV9,.,.,CASSPEQAGNTIYF,TGTGCCAGCAGCCCCGAGCAGGCGGGAAACACCATATATTTT
TRBJ2-5,TRBV30,TRBD1,once,CAWSPNHSTGEVEETQYF,TGTGCCTGGAGTCCCAACCACTCGACAGGGGAGGTAGAAGAGACCCAGTACTTC